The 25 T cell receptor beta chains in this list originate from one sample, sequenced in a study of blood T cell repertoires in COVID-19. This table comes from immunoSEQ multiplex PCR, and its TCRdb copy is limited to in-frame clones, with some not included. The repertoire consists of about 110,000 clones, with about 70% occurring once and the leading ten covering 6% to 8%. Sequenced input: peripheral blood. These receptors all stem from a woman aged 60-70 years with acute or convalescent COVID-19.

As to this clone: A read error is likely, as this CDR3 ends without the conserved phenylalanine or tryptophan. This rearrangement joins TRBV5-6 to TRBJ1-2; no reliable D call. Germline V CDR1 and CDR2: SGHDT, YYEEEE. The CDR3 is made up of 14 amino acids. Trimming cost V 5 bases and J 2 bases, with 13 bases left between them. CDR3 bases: TGTGCCAGCAGTCCCCGCGGGAGAAACTATGGCTACACCCTC. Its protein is CASSPRGRNYGYTL.

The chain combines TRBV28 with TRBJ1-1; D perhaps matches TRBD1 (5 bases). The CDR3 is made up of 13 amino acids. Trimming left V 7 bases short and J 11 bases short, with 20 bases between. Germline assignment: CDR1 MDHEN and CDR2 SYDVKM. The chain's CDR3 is CASNRGTPPHAFF. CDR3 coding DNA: TGTGCCAGCAATCGCGGGACCCCTCCGCACGCTTTCTTT. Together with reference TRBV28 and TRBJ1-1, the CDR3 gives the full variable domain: DVKVTQSSRYLVKRTGEKVFLECVQDMDHENMFWYRQDPGLGLRLIYFSYDVKMKEKGDIPEGYSVSREKKERFSLILESASTNQTSMYLCASNRGTPPHAFFGQGTRLTVV.

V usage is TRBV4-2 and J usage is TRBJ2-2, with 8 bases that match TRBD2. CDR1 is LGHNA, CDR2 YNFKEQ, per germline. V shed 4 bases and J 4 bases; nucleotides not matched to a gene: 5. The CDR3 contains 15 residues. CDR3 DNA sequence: TGTGCCAGCAGCCCTAGCGGGTCGCCCACCGGGGAGCTGTTTTTT. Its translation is CASSPSGSPTGELFF.

The CDR3, as DNA: TGCGCCAGCAGCGGACAGGGGGGTGGAATCACTGAAGCTTTCTTT. This codes for CASSGQGGGITEAFF. The chain is built from TRBV5-1 and TRBJ1-1; 10 bases agree with TRBD1. The germline CDR1 and CDR2 sequences are SGHRS and YFSETQ. The CDR3 runs 15 residues. V shed 4 bases, J shed 4 bases, and the junction held 7 bases outside the gene matches. Supplemented by reference TRBV5-1 and TRBJ1-1, the full variable domain reads KAGVTQTPRYLIKTRGQQVTLSCSPISGHRSVSWYQQTPGQGLQFLFEYFSETQRNKGNFPGRFSGRQFSNSRSEMNVSTLELGDSALYLCASSGQGGGITEAFFGQGTRLTVV.

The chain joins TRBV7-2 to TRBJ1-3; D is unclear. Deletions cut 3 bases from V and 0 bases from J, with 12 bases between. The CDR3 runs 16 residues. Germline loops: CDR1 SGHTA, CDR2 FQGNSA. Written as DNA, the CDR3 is TGTGCCAGCAGCTTGGAGAGGACTTACTCTGGAAACACCATATATTTT. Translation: CASSLERTYSGNTIYF.

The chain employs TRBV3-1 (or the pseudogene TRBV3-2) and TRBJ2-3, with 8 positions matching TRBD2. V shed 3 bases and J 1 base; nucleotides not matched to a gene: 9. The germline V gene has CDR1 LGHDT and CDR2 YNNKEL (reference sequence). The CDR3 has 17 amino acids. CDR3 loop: CASSHAISGTGTDTQYF. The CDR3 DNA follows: TGTGCCAGCAGCCACGCGATTAGCGGGACCGGCACAGATACGCAGTATTTT.

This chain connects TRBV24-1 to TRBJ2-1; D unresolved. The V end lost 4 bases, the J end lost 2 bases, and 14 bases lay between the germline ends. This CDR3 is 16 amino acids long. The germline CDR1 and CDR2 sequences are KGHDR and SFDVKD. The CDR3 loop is CATSDHTETPYNEQFF. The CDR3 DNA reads TGTGCCACCAGTGACCATACTGAAACCCCCTACAATGAGCAGTTCTTC.

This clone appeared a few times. The CDR3 here is CASSITGQHSNQPQHF. The CDR3 region has the DNA TGTGCCAGTAGTATAACGGGACAGCATAGCAATCAGCCCCAGCATTTT. The chain links TRBV19 to TRBJ1-5, with 7 bases fitting TRBD1. The germline gives CDR1 LNHDA, CDR2 SQIVND (reference sequence). Trimming took 2 bases from V and 0 from J; bases not matched to a gene: 4. This CDR3 contains 16 residues.

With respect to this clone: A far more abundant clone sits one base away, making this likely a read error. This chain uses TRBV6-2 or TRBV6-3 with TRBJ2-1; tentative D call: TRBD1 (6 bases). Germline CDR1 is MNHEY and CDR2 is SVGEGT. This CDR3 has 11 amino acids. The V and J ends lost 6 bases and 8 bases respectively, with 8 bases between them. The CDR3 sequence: CASSRGYEQFF. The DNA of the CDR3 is TGTGCCAGCAGCAGGGGCTATGAGCAGTTCTTC.

In DNA form, the CDR3 reads TGTGCCAGCAGCCAAGAACAGATCTCTGGAAACACCATATATTTT. Encoded protein: CASSQEQISGNTIYF. This rearrangement joins TRBV3-1 (or the pseudogene TRBV3-2) to TRBJ1-3; no firm D call. The CDR3 loop spans 15 amino acids. Between the trimmed V and J ends, which lost 0 bases and 0 bases, there was a span of 6 bases. Germline assignment: CDR1 LGHDT and CDR2 YNNKEL (reference sequence).

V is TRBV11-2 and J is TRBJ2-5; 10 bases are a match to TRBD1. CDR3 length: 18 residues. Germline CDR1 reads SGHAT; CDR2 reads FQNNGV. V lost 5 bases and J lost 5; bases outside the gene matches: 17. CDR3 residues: CASSRGGKDRGVRETQYF. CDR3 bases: TGTGCCAGCAGCCGCGGGGGAAAGGACAGGGGGGTTCGCGAGACCCAGTACTTC.

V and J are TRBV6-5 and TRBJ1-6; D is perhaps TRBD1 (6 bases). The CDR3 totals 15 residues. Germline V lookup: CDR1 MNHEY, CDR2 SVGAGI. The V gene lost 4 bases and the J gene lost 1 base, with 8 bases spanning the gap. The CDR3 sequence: CASSFRGSYNSPLHF. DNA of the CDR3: TGTGCCAGCAGTTTCAGGGGTTCCTATAATTCACCCCTCCACTTT.

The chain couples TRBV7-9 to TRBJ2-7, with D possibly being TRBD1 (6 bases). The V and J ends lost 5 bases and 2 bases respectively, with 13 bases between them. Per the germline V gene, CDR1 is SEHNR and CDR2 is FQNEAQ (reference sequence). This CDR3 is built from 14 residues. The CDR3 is CASSLVQGTYEQYF. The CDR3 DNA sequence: TGTGCCAGCAGCCTAGTGCAGGGGACCTACGAGCAGTACTTC. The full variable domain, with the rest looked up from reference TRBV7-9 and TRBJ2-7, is DTGVSQNPRHKITKRGQNVTFRCDPISEHNRLYWYRQTLGQGPEFLTYFQNEAQLEKSRLLSDRFSAERPKGSFSTLEIQRTEQGDSAMYLCASSLVQGTYEQYFGPGTRLTVT.

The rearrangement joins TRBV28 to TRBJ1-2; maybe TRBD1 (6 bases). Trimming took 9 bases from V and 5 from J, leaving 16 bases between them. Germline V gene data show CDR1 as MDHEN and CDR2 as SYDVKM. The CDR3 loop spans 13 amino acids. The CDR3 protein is CASGGVQGYGYTF. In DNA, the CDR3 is TGTGCCAGTGGGGGAGTCCAGGGGTATGGCTACACCTTC.

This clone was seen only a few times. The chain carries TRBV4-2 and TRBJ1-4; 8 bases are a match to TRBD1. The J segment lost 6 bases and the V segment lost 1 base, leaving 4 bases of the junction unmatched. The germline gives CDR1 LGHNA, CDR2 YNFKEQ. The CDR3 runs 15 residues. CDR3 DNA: TGTGCCAGCAGCCAAGTGCCGGGACAGGATGAAAAACTGTTTTTT. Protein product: CASSQVPGQDEKLFF.

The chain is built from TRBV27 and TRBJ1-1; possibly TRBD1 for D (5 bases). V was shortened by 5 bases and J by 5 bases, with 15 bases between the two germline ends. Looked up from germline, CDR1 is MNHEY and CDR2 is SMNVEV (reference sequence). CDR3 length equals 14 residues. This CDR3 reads CASSRGASGTEAFF. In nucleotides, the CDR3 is TGTGCCAGCAGTAGAGGTGCGTCAGGGACTGAAGCTTTCTTT.

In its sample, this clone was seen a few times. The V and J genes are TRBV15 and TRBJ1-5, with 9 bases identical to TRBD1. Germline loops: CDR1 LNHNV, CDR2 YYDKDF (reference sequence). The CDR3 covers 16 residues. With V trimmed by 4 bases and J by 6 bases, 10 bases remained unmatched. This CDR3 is CATSKPGQGRGQPQHF. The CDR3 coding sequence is TGTGCCACCAGCAAACCTGGACAGGGGAGAGGTCAGCCCCAGCATTTT.

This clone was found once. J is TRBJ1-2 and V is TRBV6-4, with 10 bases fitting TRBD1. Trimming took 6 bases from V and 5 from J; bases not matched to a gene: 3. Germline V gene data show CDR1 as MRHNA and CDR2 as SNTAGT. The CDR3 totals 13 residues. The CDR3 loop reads CASRMGQGYGYTF. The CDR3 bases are TGTGCCAGCAGGATGGGACAGGGGTATGGCTACACCTTC.

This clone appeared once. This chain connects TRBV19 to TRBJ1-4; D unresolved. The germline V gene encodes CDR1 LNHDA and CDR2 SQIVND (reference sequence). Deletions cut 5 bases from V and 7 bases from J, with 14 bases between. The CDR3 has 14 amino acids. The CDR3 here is CASSGRVGFEKLFF. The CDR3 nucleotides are TGTGCCAGTAGTGGGAGGGTTGGGTTTGAAAAACTGTTTTTT.

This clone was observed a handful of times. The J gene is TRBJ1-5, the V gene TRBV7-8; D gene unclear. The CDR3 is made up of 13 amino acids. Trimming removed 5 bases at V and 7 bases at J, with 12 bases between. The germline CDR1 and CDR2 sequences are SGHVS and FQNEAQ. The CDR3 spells CASSRRGEQPQHF. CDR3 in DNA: TGTGCCAGCAGCCGACGTGGAGAACAGCCCCAGCATTTT.

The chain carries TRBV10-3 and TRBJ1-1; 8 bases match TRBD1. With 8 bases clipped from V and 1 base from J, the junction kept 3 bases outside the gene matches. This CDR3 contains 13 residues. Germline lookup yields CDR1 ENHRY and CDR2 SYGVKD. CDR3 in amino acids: CAIGQGPNTEAFF. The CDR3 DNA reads TGTGCCATCGGACAGGGACCGAACACTGAAGCTTTCTTT.

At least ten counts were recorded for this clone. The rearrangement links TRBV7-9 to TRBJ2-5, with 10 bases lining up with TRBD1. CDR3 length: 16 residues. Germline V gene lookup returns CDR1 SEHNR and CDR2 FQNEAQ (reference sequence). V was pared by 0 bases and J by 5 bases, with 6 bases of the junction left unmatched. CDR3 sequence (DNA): TGTGCCAGCAGCTTAGCAGCGACAGGGGGCAGGGAGACCCAGTACTTC. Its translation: CASSLAATGGRETQYF.

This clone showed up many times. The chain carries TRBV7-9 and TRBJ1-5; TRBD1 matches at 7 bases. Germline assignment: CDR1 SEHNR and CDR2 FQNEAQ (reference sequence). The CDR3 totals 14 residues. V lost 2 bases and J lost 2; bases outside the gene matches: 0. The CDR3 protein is CASSLQGGNQPQHF. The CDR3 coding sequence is TGTGCCAGCAGCTTACAGGGGGGCAATCAGCCCCAGCATTTT.

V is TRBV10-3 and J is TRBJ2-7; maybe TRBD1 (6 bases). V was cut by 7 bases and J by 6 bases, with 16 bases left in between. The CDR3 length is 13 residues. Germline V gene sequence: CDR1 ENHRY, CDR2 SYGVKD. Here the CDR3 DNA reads TGTGCCATCAACAGGGACAAACAGGGCGAGCAGTACTTC. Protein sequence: CAINRDKQGEQYF.

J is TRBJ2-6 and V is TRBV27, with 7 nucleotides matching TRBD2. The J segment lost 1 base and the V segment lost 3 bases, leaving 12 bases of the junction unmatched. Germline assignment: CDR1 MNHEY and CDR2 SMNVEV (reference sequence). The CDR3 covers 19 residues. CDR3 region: CASSLRGGTIGSGANVLTF. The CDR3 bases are TGTGCCAGCAGTTTGAGGGGCGGGACTATTGGATCTGGGGCCAACGTCCTGACTTTC.